Listed below are T cell receptor beta chains from one sample, sequenced in a study of T cells in Graves' hyperthyroidism and ophthalmopathy. TCRdb re-called the multiplex PCR reads through MiXCR, storing one row per CDR3 protein. Altogether a few hundred thousand distinct CDR3 sequences are present, around 19% being singletons, with the ten largest covering just under 45%. Material for sequencing was blood. These TCRs come from a man aged 40-49 years with Graves' hyperthyroidism. Each CDR3 is given with its conserved first and last residue. The order of the fields is V gene, D gene, J gene, clone size, CDR3 protein, CDR3 DNA. A D gene is named only where the DNA matches it firmly. Not every row has a clone size; where given, it reads once, few, many or a size class.

>TRBV19|NA|TRBJ2-7|NA
CASSIAAESSYEQYF
TGTGCCAGTAGTATAGCGGCAGAAAGCTCCTACGAGCAGTACTTC
>TRBV28|NA|TRBJ1-4|many
CASSSPATNEKLFF
TGTGCCAGCAGTTCACCCGCAACTAATGAAAAACTGTTTTTT
>TRBV7-6|NA|TRBJ1-4|many
CASSLFASTNEKLFF
TGTGCCAGCAGCTTATTCGCATCAACTAATGAAAAACTGTTTTTT
>TRBV2|NA|TRBJ1-2|many
CASSENGRGYTF
TGTGCCAGCAGTGAAAACGGGCGCGGCTACACCTTC
>TRBV7-6|NA|TRBJ2-1|many
CASSSSRGDEQFF
TGTGCCAGCAGCTCCTCCAGAGGCGATGAGCAGTTCTTC
>TRBV7-9|NA|TRBJ1-2|many
CASSLGGPGGYGYTF
TGTGCCAGCAGCTTAGGAGGACCCGGTGGCTATGGCTACACCTTC
>TRBV7-2|TRBD2|TRBJ2-7|many
CASSSGGLYEQYF
TGTGCCAGCAGCTCGGGGGGTCTCTACGAGCAGTACTTC
>TRBV11-1|TRBD2|TRBJ2-6|NA
CASSLVWLAGGRGANVLTF
TGTGCCAGCAGCTTAGTTTGGCTAGCGGGAGGTCGTGGGGCCAACGTCCTGACTTTC
>TRBV9|NA|TRBJ1-6|NA
CASSVGGGNPNSPLHF
TGTGCCAGCAGCGTAGGGGGAGGGAACCCTAATTCACCCCTCCACTTT
>TRBV28|NA|TRBJ2-7|many
CASSLTGTFYEQYF
TGTGCCAGCAGTCTTACAGGAACCTTCTACGAGCAGTACTTC
>TRBV7-2|NA|TRBJ2-1|many
CASSLEASRGNEQFF
TGTGCCAGCAGCTTAGAAGCTAGCAGGGGTAATGAGCAGTTCTTC
>TRBV5-5|NA|TRBJ2-6|few
CASSLAKWSANSGANVLTF
TGTGCCAGCAGCTTGGCCAAGTGGTCAGCAAACTCTGGGGCCAACGTCCTGACTTTC
>TRBV7-9|NA|TRBJ2-7|many
CASSLGLVGTALGEQYF
TGTGCCAGCAGCTTAGGCTTAGTCGGGACCGCCCTCGGCGAGCAGTACTTC
>TRBV9|TRBD1|TRBJ2-3|NA
CASSHRQGSTDTQYF
TGTGCCAGCAGCCACCGACAGGGAAGCACAGATACGCAGTATTTT
>TRBV10-3|NA|TRBJ1-1|many
CAISGRSGMNTEAFF
TGTGCCATCAGTGGGAGGTCAGGGATGAACACTGAAGCTTTCTTT
>TRBV29-1|NA|TRBJ1-4|NA
CSVGGYGTGEKLFF
TGCAGCGTGGGGGGATACGGGACGGGAGAAAAACTGTTTTTT
>TRBV5-6|NA|TRBJ1-2|few
CASSLKGNGYTF
TGTGCCAGCAGCTTGAAAGGAAATGGCTACACCTTC
>TRBV7-9|TRBD2|TRBJ2-5|many
CASSPSGGPWTQYF
TGTGCCAGCAGCCCTAGCGGGGGGCCCTGGACCCAGTACTTC
>TRBV19|NA|TRBJ2-3|NA
CASSIVGGAEYTQYF
TGTGCCAGTAGTATCGTGGGGGGGGCCGAATATACGCAGTATTTT
>TRBV19|TRBD1|TRBJ2-5|NA
CASSALQDRVDILETQYF
TGTGCCAGTAGTGCCCTACAGGACAGGGTGGATATTCTGGAGACCCAGTACTTC
>TRBV6-2/TRBV6-3|NA|TRBJ2-5|few
CASRPPSGAQYF
TGTGCCAGCAGACCTCCCTCTGGGGCCCAGTACTTC
>TRBV7-9|NA|TRBJ1-5|many
CASSPTGNGDQPQHF
TGTGCCAGCAGCCCCACAGGGAATGGGGACCAGCCCCAGCATTTT
>TRBV18|NA|TRBJ1-5|NA
CASSPPGGGNQPQHF
TGTGCCAGCTCACCACCGGGGGGCGGCAATCAGCCCCAGCATTTT
>TRBV6-1|NA|TRBJ1-5|NA
CASSRGLSNQPQHF
TGTGCCAGCAGCCGCGGGTTAAGCAATCAGCCCCAGCATTTT
>TRBV18|NA|TRBJ1-1|few
CASSPKLHGGDGTEAFF
TGTGCCAGCTCACCAAAACTGCACGGGGGTGATGGCACTGAAGCTTTCTTT
>TRBV7-2|NA|TRBJ1-2|many
CASSLQGSYGYTF
TGTGCCAGCAGCCTACAGGGTTCCTATGGCTACACCTTC
>TRBV30|TRBD2|TRBJ2-5|many
CAWYSGGTVAAQYF
TGTGCCTGGTACAGCGGGGGGACCGTCGCGGCCCAGTACTTC